This T cell receptor (beta chain) comes out of a study of shared clonotypes between healthy human individuals. Turning to the study itself: A donor's plate count was three for CD4 naive and three for CD4 memory; CD8 naive had two and CD8 memory one.

Profiling relied on immunoSEQ multiplex PCR, and the TCRdb table lists in-frame clones only, not all of them. The repertoire holds 1.5 million to 1.9 million clones, with 95% to 99% as singletons. Of note for this clone: Its specificity is unknown.

Findings and caveats of the study: Large sequencing depth failed to make sorted-subset sequencing complete, rarefaction showed. Sequencing depth was a factor that was expected to affect clonotype sharing among donors.

A split of CD4+ cells into CD45RA+ naive and CD45RA-negative memory subsets was performed. Sequenced: naive CD4+ T cells sorted from blood. Subset defined: CD45RA+ positively selected. This receptor was identified in a young man in good health.

The CDR3 nucleotides read TGTGCCAGCAAGGACTCTGGGGCCAACGTCCTGACTTTC. It codes for CASKDSGANVLTF. The genes are TRBV6-4 and TRBJ2-6; D is undetermined. The germline V gene has CDR1 MRHNA and CDR2 SNTAGT. V was clipped by 7 bases and J by 0 bases, with 4 bases between them. The CDR3 totals 13 residues.